This TCR beta chain was documented in a study of T cells in Graves' hyperthyroidism and ophthalmopathy. Researchers amplified the TCR beta CDR3 regions from RNA transcripts. A first-round RT-PCR of the TCR CDR3 used the HTBI primer set. One entry per CDR3 protein results from TCRdb running MiXCR on the multiplex PCR reads. The sample shows a few hundred thousand distinct CDR3 sequences, roughly 46% of them seen only once. Germline V lookup: CDR1 MGHDK, CDR2 SYGVNS. V was pared by 6 bases and J by 10 bases, with 11 bases of the junction left unmatched. The CDR3 is 14 residues long. Points from the study as a whole: Ophthalmopathy, which appeared later, was predicted by the model a median about 5.9 months before onset.

Notes on this clonotype: Its cognate antigen is unknown.

The genes are TRBV25-1 and TRBJ1-1; 10 nucleotides match TRBD1. Input material: peripheral blood or thyroid tissue (not recorded which). This clonotype was sampled from a woman younger than 35 with Graves' hyperthyroidism. The CDR3: CASSFGTGELRAFF. The CDR3 bases are TGTGCCAGCAGCTTTGGGACAGGGGAGCTGAGAGCTTTCTTT.